This is a list of T cell receptor beta chains from one sample in a study of cytomegalovirus exposure and HLA in healthy donors. TCRdb's copy holds only in-frame clones and misses some; the assay was immunoSEQ multiplex PCR. The sample consists of roughly 150,000 clones, roughly 82% of them appearing once. The sample taken for sequencing was PBMCs. The receptor source for this set is a man aged 25-45 years in good health and CMV-seropositive. Both conserved end residues are part of each CDR3. D genes are given only for firm matches. Expanded clones are given a class, and other clones once, few, many or no size at all.

-,-,TRBJ1-6,TRBV19,CASSIQGSYNSPLHF,TGTGCCAGTAGTATACAGGGATCTTATAATTCACCCCTCCACTTT
-,-,TRBJ1-2,TRBV7-9,CASSLRQEANYGYTF,TGTGCCAGCAGCCTAAGACAGGAAGCTAACTATGGCTACACCTTC
-,-,TRBJ2-5,TRBV28,CASRQTRGRQETQYF,TGTGCCAGCAGGCAGACTAGGGGTCGCCAAGAGACCCAGTACTTC
-,-,TRBJ2-3,TRBV4-1,CASSQEVPGGPTDTQYF,TGCGCCAGCAGCCAAGAGGTTCCCGGGGGGCCCACAGATACGCAGTATTTT
TRBD1,-,TRBJ1-5,TRBV7-2,CASSLEGTVNQPQHF,TGTGCCAGCAGCTTAGAAGGGACAGTTAATCAGCCCCAGCATTTT
-,-,TRBJ2-3,TRBV11-3,CASRNRDNTDTQYF,TGTGCCAGCAGGAACCGGGACAACACAGATACGCAGTATTTT
TRBD1,-,TRBJ1-5,TRBV10-3,CAISDNRGGGEPQHF,TGTGCCATCAGTGATAACAGGGGCGGAGGGGAGCCCCAGCATTTT
-,-,TRBJ2-3,TRBV5-1,CASSLADLPDTQYF,TGCGCCAGCAGCTTGGCCGACTTGCCAGATACGCAGTATTTT
-,-,TRBJ1-1,TRBV19,CAARDTRWTEAFF,TGTGCCGCCAGGGACACCCGGTGGACTGAAGCTTTCTTT
TRBD2,-,TRBJ2-3,TRBV9,CASSVANGGGPTDTQYF,TGTGCCAGCAGCGTAGCTAACGGCGGGGGGCCCACAGATACGCAGTATTTT
-,-,TRBJ1-4,TRBV30,CAWKSEKNEKLFF,TGTGCCTGGAAGTCAGAAAAAAATGAAAAACTGTTTTTT
-,-,TRBJ2-7,TRBV7-2,CASSSWGHSYEQYF,TGTGCCAGCAGCTCATGGGGACATTCCTACGAGCAGTACTTC
TRBD1,-,TRBJ1-5,TRBV10-2,CASRGQGNSNQPQHF,TGCGCCAGCAGGGGACAGGGGAATAGCAATCAGCCCCAGCATTTT
-,-,TRBJ1-1,TRBV28,CASSLSRVKREAFF,TGTGCCAGCAGTTTGTCCAGGGTAAAACGGGAAGCTTTCTTT
-,-,TRBJ2-1,TRBV18,CASSAGGHNEQFF,TGTGCCAGCTCCGCCGGGGGTCACAATGAGCAGTTCTTC
TRBD1,-,TRBJ2-1,TRBV7-9,CASRGVRGRNEQFF,TGTGCCAGCCGCGGAGTCAGGGGGCGCAATGAGCAGTTCTTC
TRBD2,few,TRBJ2-7,TRBV11-3,CASSPLAGASYEQYF,TGTGCCAGCAGTCCTTTAGCGGGGGCGTCCTACGAGCAGTACTTC
TRBD1,-,TRBJ2-7,TRBV6-1,CASSDITGGRDEQYF,TGTGCCAGCAGTGACATTACAGGGGGTAGGGACGAGCAGTACTTC
TRBD1,-,TRBJ2-1,TRBV5-4,CASSPIGTGFDEQFF,TGTGCCAGCAGCCCGATCGGGACAGGGTTTGATGAGCAGTTCTTC
-,-,TRBJ2-5,TRBV5-1,CASSFTGTSQETQYF,TGCGCCAGCAGCTTTACCGGGACAAGTCAGGAGACCCAGTACTTC
-,-,TRBJ1-5,TRBV5-4,CASSLGGGNQPQHF,TGTGCCAGCAGCCTCGGGGGTGGCAATCAGCCCCAGCATTTT
-,-,TRBJ1-4,TRBV19,CASNDRGGEKLFF,TGTGCCAGTAACGACAGAGGTGGAGAAAAACTGTTTTTT
-,-,TRBJ2-2,TRBV15,CATSRDYTGELFF,TGTGCCACCAGCAGAGACTACACCGGGGAGCTGTTTTTT
-,few,TRBJ1-4,TRBV30,CAWGRGYEKLFF,TGTGCCTGGGGCCGTGGCTATGAAAAACTGTTTTTT